Sequencing of this T cell receptor beta chain was carried out in a study of T cell responses to AZD1222 COVID-19 vaccine. Broader study findings: Nearly half of spike-specific TCRs reportedly target variant regions that are unmutated in the B.1.351 and B.1.1.7 variants.

This clone was detected once. Antigen specificity is unknown. This CDR3 spans 15 amino acids. Trimming pared 4 bases from V and 2 bases from J, leaving 14 bases between. Germline V gene data show CDR1 as MNHEY and CDR2 as SVGAGI. Assay used: immunoSEQ multiplex PCR; TCRdb lists only in-frame clones, some missing. This sample has 150,000 or so clones, with over 90% found just once. The chain employs TRBV6-5 and TRBJ1-1; D may be TRBD1 (5 bases). The sequencing here drew on peripheral blood, taken 28 days after the second AZD1222 dose. The clonotype comes from an adult who received the AZD1222 COVID-19 vaccine. CDR3 amino acids: CASSLRQKQNTEAFF. In DNA, the CDR3 is TGTGCCAGCAGTTTGAGACAGAAGCAAAACACTGAAGCTTTCTTT.